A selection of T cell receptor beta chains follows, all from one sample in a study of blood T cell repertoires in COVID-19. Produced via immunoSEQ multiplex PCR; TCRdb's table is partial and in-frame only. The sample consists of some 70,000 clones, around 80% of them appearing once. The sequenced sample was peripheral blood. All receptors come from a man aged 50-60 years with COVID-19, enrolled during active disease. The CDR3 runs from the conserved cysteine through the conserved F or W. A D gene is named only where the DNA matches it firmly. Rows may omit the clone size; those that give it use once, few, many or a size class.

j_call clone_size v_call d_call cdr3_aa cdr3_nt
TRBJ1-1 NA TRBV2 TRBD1 CASTLQGAGTEAFF TGTGCCAGCACTCTTCAGGGGGCCGGGACTGAAGCTTTCTTT
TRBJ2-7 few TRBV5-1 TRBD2 CASSPRTSGNSYEQYF TGCGCCAGCAGCCCCCGGACTAGCGGAAACTCCTACGAGCAGTACTTC
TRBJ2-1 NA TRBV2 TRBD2 CASSENSGVYNEQFF TGTGCCAGCAGTGAAAATAGCGGGGTTTACAATGAGCAGTTCTTC
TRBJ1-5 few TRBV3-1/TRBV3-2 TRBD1 CASSPRQGPNQPQHF TGTGCCAGCAGCCCCCGACAGGGCCCAAATCAGCCCCAGCATTTT
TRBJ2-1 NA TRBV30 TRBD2 CAWSVAGGTYNEQFF TGTGCCTGGAGTGTAGCGGGAGGCACCTACAATGAGCAGTTCTTC
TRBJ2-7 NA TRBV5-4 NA CASSFSGSGASYEQYF TGTGCCAGCAGCTTCTCGGGCAGTGGGGCTTCCTACGAGCAGTACTTC
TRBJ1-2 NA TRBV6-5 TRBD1 CASMRGLDYGYTF TGTGCCAGCATGAGGGGGCTAGACTATGGCTACACCTTC
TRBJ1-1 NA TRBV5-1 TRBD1 CASSQQGAENTEAFF TGCGCCAGCAGCCAACAGGGGGCAGAGAACACTGAAGCTTTCTTT
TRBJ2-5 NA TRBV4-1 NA CASSQDRPRGETQYF TGCGCCAGCAGCCAAGATCGGCCCCGGGGAGAGACCCAGTACTTC
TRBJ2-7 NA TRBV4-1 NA CASSQAALTVAGSYEQYF TGCGCCAGCAGCCAAGCTGCCCTGACTGTGGCGGGTTCCTACGAGCAGTACTTC
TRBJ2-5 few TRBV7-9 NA CASSPGGIGPKETQYF TGTGCCAGCAGCCCAGGGGGGATCGGGCCTAAAGAGACCCAGTACTTC
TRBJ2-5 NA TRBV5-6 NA CASSFKETQYF TGTGCCAGCAGCTTCAAAGAGACCCAGTACTTC
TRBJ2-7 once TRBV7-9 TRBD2 CASSRSGSPYEQYF TGTGCCAGCAGCCGAAGCGGGAGCCCTTACGAGCAGTACTTC
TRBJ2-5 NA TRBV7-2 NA CASSLDVGFGVGVQETQYF TGTGCCAGCAGCTTAGACGTGGGTTTCGGGGTGGGTGTCCAAGAGACCCAGTACTTC
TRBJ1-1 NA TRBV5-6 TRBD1 CASSSDRVAFF TGTGCCAGCAGCTCTGACAGGGTGGCTTTCTTT
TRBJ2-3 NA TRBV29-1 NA CSVAGAAQSDTQYF TGCAGCGTTGCCGGAGCGGCGCAGTCGGATACGCAGTATTTT
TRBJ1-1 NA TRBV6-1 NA CASSEATVRGAFF TGTGCCAGCAGTGAAGCGACGGTAAGGGGAGCTTTCTTT
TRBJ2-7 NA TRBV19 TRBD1 CASSIGQGYHEQYF TGTGCCAGTAGTATTGGACAGGGCTACCACGAGCAGTACTTC
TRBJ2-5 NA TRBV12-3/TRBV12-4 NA CASKGHSGETQYF TGTGCCAGCAAGGGACACTCCGGAGAGACCCAGTACTTC
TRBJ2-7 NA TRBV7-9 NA CASSYTAGAGYEQYF TGTGCCAGCAGCTATACGGCAGGGGCCGGCTACGAGCAGTACTTC
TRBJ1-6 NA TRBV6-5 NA CASSESSLHF TGTGCCAGCAGCGAGTCCTCCCTCCACTTT
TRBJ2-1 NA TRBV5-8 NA CASRTGLYNEQFF TGTGCCAGCAGAACGGGACTGTACAATGAGCAGTTCTTC
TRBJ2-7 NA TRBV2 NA CASGERTLYEQYF TGTGCCAGCGGAGAGCGGACCCTCTACGAGCAGTACTTC
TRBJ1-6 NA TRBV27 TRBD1 CASRSGGATLHF TGTGCCAGCAGATCAGGGGGCGCGACCCTCCACTTT
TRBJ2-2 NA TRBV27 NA CASSGGTNTGELFF TGTGCCAGCAGTGGAGGGACGAACACCGGGGAGCTGTTTTTT
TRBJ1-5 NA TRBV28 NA CASSLNPGISNQPQHF TGTGCCAGCAGTTTAAATCCCGGTATTAGCAATCAGCCCCAGCATTTT